Listed below are T cell receptor beta chains from one sample, sequenced in a study of control samples from healthy donors and cancer patients. Data came from immunoSEQ multiplex PCR; TCRdb stores just in-frame clones and leaves some out. The repertoire has about 57,000 clones, 91% of them found once; the top ten carry 0.91%. Sequencing input: PBMCs. These TCRs come from a man aged 25 to 40 with colorectal cancer. Both conserved end residues are trimmed from each CDR3.

TRBV7-6	TRBJ2-3	ASSPGTSGGAFLTDTQY
TRBV19	TRBJ1-5	ASSIWEGATQPQH
TRBV5-1	TRBJ1-3	ASSLGREFGNTIY
TRBV24-1	TRBJ2-3	ATSDTGTGPFDTQY
TRBV30	TRBJ2-6	AWTNEPSASGANVLT
TRBV4-3	TRBJ1-1	ASSPNSRGNTEAF
TRBV4-1	TRBJ1-5	ASSQTVSNQPQH
TRBV19	TRBJ1-5	ASSGGAVSQPQH
TRBV5-5	TRBJ2-7	ASSRDQGVFEQY
TRBV7-9	TRBJ2-1	ASSLNFQNEEQF
TRBV28	TRBJ2-7	ASSLAGDTYEQY
TRBV27	TRBJ2-7	ASKTIGDRSYEQY
TRBV12-5	TRBJ2-6	ASGLETPGRPGANVLT
TRBV3-1/TRBV3-2	TRBJ1-4	ASSTGLQYAEKLF
TRBV10-1	TRBJ2-3	ASSESGGSTDTQY
TRBV6-2/TRBV6-3	TRBJ2-4	ASSVSQGAIIGIQY
TRBV11-2	TRBJ2-2	ASSLRIRGVGTGELF
TRBV30	TRBJ1-6	AWSNGNWDSPLH
TRBV5-4	TRBJ2-5	ASSRDRGKYQETQY
TRBV4-3	TRBJ1-1	ASSQDGHYTEAF
TRBV30	TRBJ2-7	AWSVDEWAEQY
TRBV4-3	TRBJ1-2	ASSLGQGVGGYT
TRBV6-2/TRBV6-3	TRBJ2-6	ASSPRDRTHSGANVLT
TRBV3-1/TRBV3-2	TRBJ2-5	ASSQGETQY
TRBV21-1	TRBJ1-6	ARRIRGRNNSPLH
TRBV19	TRBJ1-2	ASSIDQDRDGYT
TRBV29-1	TRBJ1-2	SVSGEIDGYT
TRBV6-5	TRBJ2-7	ASSITSQGRYEQY
TRBV5-1	TRBJ1-2	ASSRIPQGSSYNYGYT
TRBV6-5	TRBJ1-1	ASSYGGTEAF
TRBV5-4	TRBJ1-1	ASSPWTGANTEAF
TRBV5-4	TRBJ2-1	ASSPRVGASYNEQF
TRBV29-1	TRBJ1-1	SVVRDRLNTEAF
TRBV13	TRBJ2-3	ASSSRLGTQY
TRBV6-6	TRBJ2-7	ASSYSGQGVGEQY
TRBV24-1	TRBJ2-3	ATSDLEGGTQY
TRBV4-2	TRBJ2-7	ASSQDEDIYEQY
TRBV10-3	TRBJ2-3	AISSPLGQDTQY
TRBV5-5	TRBJ1-5	ASSLGGVNQPQH
TRBV30	TRBJ1-2	AWSGNYGYT
TRBV12-3/TRBV12-4	TRBJ1-6	ASSGTFDSPLH
TRBV5-1	TRBJ1-1	ASSQDRGAEAF
TRBV24-1	TRBJ1-2	ATSDLGGRGYT
TRBV15	TRBJ1-4	ATSSARTTNEKLF
TRBV13	TRBJ2-5	ASSFGTSGEKRETQY
TRBV12-5	TRBJ2-3	ASGLGLAGGTTDTQY
TRBV5-8	TRBJ1-6	ASSLFSGEGSPLH
TRBV7-7	TRBJ2-3	ASSPKGGAEGTDTQY
TRBV2	TRBJ1-5	ASRTGDHQPQH
TRBV7-9	TRBJ2-3	ASSLVGVGDPQY
TRBV7-2	TRBJ1-4	ASSLGGQSNEKLF
TRBV30	TRBJ2-5	AWSGTGQETQY
TRBV20-1	TRBJ1-1	SAVVNTEAF
TRBV18	TRBJ2-7	ASSPRDRAYEQY
TRBV2	TRBJ2-2	ASSENPGGYTTGELF